Below are 9 T cell receptor beta chains sequenced from a single sample in a study of vaccination effects on CD4 cells after COVID-19. Clones were read by immunoSEQ multiplex PCR, and TCRdb kept only the in-frame ones, dropping some. Counted here are about 55,000 clones, roughly 70% occurring once; the ten biggest clones make up around 16%. Pools of viral peptides were used by the ViraFEST assay to expand antigen-specific CD4+ T cells ahead of sequencing. After more than 8 days in culture, the CD4+ T cells were isolated. Nobody among the vaccine recipients had prior SARS-CoV-2 infection (nucleocapsid antibodies were negative). Which antigens these TCRs recognize remains unknown. Sequenced here: CD4+ T cells from PBMCs cultured with SARS-CoV-2 spike peptides, sampled before COVID-19 vaccination. These receptor sequences come from a human donor who received a COVID-19 vaccine.

The chain combines TRBV30 with TRBJ2-1; D perhaps matches TRBD1 (5 bases). The CDR3 extends over 16 amino acids. The V end lost 3 bases, the J end lost 6 bases, and 21 bases lay between the germline ends. Germline V lookup: CDR1 GTSNPN, CDR2 SVGIG (reference sequence). The CDR3 spells CAWRSVGEPKGNEQFF. As DNA, the CDR3 is TGTGCCTGGAGGAGCGTAGGGGAACCAAAGGGCAATGAGCAGTTCTTC.

The chain joins TRBV6-6 to TRBJ2-7; D is ambiguous. The CDR3 length is 13 residues. Trimming removed 10 bases at V and 2 bases at J, with 15 bases between. Germline CDR1 and CDR2: MNHNY and SVGAGI (reference sequence). CDR3 region: CATQLDVTYEQYF. CDR3 bases: TGTGCCACCCAATTGGACGTTACCTACGAGCAGTACTTC.

This chain uses TRBV18 with TRBJ2-1; D not resolved. The CDR3 is made up of 16 amino acids. CDR1 and CDR2 from the germline V gene are KGHSH and LQKENI. The V and J ends lost 3 bases and 1 base respectively, with 13 bases between them. Here the CDR3 reads CASSPLLTPSYNEQFF. The DNA of the CDR3 is TGTGCCAGCTCACCCCTATTGACACCTTCCTACAATGAGCAGTTCTTC.

CDR3 residues: CASSRGGTNHSPLHF. As DNA, the CDR3 is TGTGCCAGCAGCCGGGGGGGTACGAACCATTCACCCCTCCACTTT. The chain couples TRBV5-6 to TRBJ1-6; the D gene is possibly TRBD1 (5 bases). V was trimmed by 4 bases and J by 8 bases, leaving 16 bases between them. Germline V gene sequence: CDR1 SGHDT, CDR2 YYEEEE. CDR3 length equals 15 residues.

The sample holds one count of this clone. The chain recombines TRBV4-2 with TRBJ2-1; a weak D match, TRBD1 (6 bases). Germline values: CDR1 LGHNA, CDR2 YNFKEQ. V gave up 0 bases and J gave up 5 bases, with 8 bases separating them. The CDR3 length is 14 residues. The CDR3 DNA reads TGTGCCAGCAGCCAAGATGGGGACAACAATGAGCAGTTCTTC. It is translated as CASSQDGDNNEQFF.

J is TRBJ2-7 and V is TRBV5-1; D possibly corresponds to TRBD2 (5 bases). V shed 4 bases and J shed 7 bases, with 24 bases lying between them. Germline V lookup: CDR1 SGHRS, CDR2 YFSETQ. The CDR3 extends over 16 amino acids. The CDR3 region is CASSPELVYTLPEQYF. Written as DNA, the CDR3 is TGCGCCAGCAGCCCCGAACTAGTTTACACACTCCCGGAGCAGTACTTC.

The V and J genes are TRBV9 and TRBJ1-6, with TRBD1 as a possible D gene (5 bases). CDR1 SGDLS and CDR2 YYNGEE come from the germline V gene. There are 17 residues in the CDR3. V was trimmed by 4 bases and J by 10 bases, leaving 24 bases between them. The CDR3 is CASSPREEGSVRSPLHF. The CDR3 bases are TGTGCCAGCAGCCCGCGGGAGGAGGGGTCGGTCCGGTCACCCCTCCACTTT.

The gene calls are TRBV19 and TRBJ2-4, with D hard to call. V gave up 4 bases and J gave up 6 bases, with 13 bases separating them. The CDR3 spans 14 residues. CDR1 is LNHDA and CDR2 is SQIVND in the germline V gene (reference sequence). The CDR3 sequence is CASSTSRRANIQYF. CDR3 coding DNA: TGTGCCAGTAGTACCTCTCGCCGAGCAAACATTCAGTACTTC. Full variable domain (missing parts from reference TRBV19 and TRBJ2-4): DGGITQSPKYLFRKEGQNVTLSCEQNLNHDAMYWYRQDPGQGLRLIYYSQIVNDFQKGDIAEGYSVSREKKESFPLTVTSAQKNPTAFYLCASSTSRRANIQYFGAGTRLSVL.

V usage is TRBV28 and J usage is TRBJ1-1; TRBD1 matches 8 bases. This CDR3 is 14 amino acids long. The J segment lost 6 bases and the V segment lost 4 bases, leaving 7 bases of the junction unmatched. CDR1 and CDR2 from the germline V gene are MDHEN and SYDVKM. The CDR3 is CASSSIRGQAEAFF. In DNA, the CDR3 is TGTGCCAGCAGTTCCATCAGGGGGCAGGCTGAAGCTTTCTTT.